These 21 T cell receptor beta chains originate from one sample sequenced in a study of blood T cells in healthy people across ages. A J-beta primer mix and a sample-barcoded 5' primer were used in a second PCR of roughly 6 to 12 cycles. TCRdb reprocessed the 5' RACE reads with MiXCR, giving one entry per CDR3 protein. The sample lists fewer than 1,000,000 distinct CDR3 sequences; under 45% were seen once. The sample consisted of blood. The receptors were gathered from a man between 60 and 70 years old in good health.

The V gene is TRBV12-3 or TRBV12-4, the J gene TRBJ2-5; D unresolved. This CDR3 is 14 amino acids long. The V gene lost 3 bases and the J gene lost 5 bases, with 13 bases spanning the gap. The CDR3 sequence: CASSLVRSGETQYF. The CDR3 DNA is TGTGCCAGCAGTTTGGTGAGGTCCGGCGAGACCCAGTACTTC.

The table lists this clonotype with a few counts. V gene TRBV3-1 combines with J gene TRBJ1-6; TRBD1 might be the D (5 bases). The CDR3 totals 15 residues. The V gene's germline CDR1 is LGHDT and CDR2 YNNKEL (reference sequence). V lost 3 bases and J 5 bases, leaving 11 bases between the germline ends. CDR3 sequence (DNA): TGTGCCAGCAGCCAGGGGGTTTTGGATAATTCACCCCTCCACTTT. This encodes CASSQGVLDNSPLHF.

CDR3 bases: TGTGCCAGCTCACCCTTTGTCCTTTGGGGGCAAGAGACCCAGTACTTC. Translation gives CASSPFVLWGQETQYF. The V gene is TRBV18, the J gene TRBJ2-5; either TRBD1 or TRBD2 may fit D (5 bases each). Trimming stripped 3 bases from V and 2 bases from J, with 16 bases between. The V gene's germline CDR1 is KGHSH and CDR2 LQKENI. CDR3 size: 16 residues.

This clonotype appeared many times. This chain uses TRBV5-1 with TRBJ1-4, with D maybe TRBD1 (5 bases). Trimming took 2 bases from V and 4 from J, leaving 12 bases between them. The CDR3 has 15 residues. Germline V gives CDR1 SGHRS, CDR2 YFSETQ. CDR3 bases: TGCGCCAGCAGCTTAGGGACTGCCTTTAATGAAAAACTGTTTTTT. This sequence encodes CASSLGTAFNEKLFF.

This clonotype was observed at least ten times. The chain carries TRBV11-3 and TRBJ2-5; 11 positions agree with TRBD1. The CDR3 is 16 residues long. Germline CDR1 SGHNT, CDR2 YENEEA. With 4 bases clipped from V and 6 bases from J, the junction kept 10 bases outside the gene matches. The CDR3 protein is CASSSPGQGAIKTQYF. CDR3 nucleotides: TGTGCCAGCAGCTCGCCAGGACAGGGGGCGATTAAGACCCAGTACTTC.

The chain has TRBV20-1 and TRBJ2-1; TRBD1 matches at 9 bases. Losses at the gene ends were 4 bases for V and 0 bases for J; bases not matched to a gene: 10. The germline V gene has CDR1 DFQATT and CDR2 SNEGSKA (reference sequence). CDR3 length: 17 residues. The CDR3 sequence is CSATPGQGLSSYNEQFF. CDR3 nucleotide sequence: TGCAGTGCTACCCCGGGACAGGGTTTAAGCTCCTACAATGAGCAGTTCTTC.

In its sample, this clonotype was seen a few times. The rearrangement uses TRBV6-2 or TRBV6-3 and TRBJ2-7; 12 bases align to TRBD2. Losses at the gene ends were 6 bases for V and 4 bases for J; bases not matched to a gene: 13. Germline CDR1 MNHEY, CDR2 SVGEGT. The CDR3 runs 17 residues. Here the CDR3 reads CASSYGKTSGGRYEQYF. DNA of the CDR3: TGTGCCAGCAGCTACGGGAAGACTAGCGGGGGTCGATACGAGCAGTACTTC.

The CDR3: CASSLVAGQMRSYNEQFF. CDR3 DNA sequence: TGCGCCAGCAGCTTGGTAGCAGGGCAAATGCGGTCCTACAATGAGCAGTTCTTC. The chain has TRBV5-1 and TRBJ2-1, with a tentative D call TRBD1 (5 bases). Germline CDR1 SGHRS, CDR2 YFSETQ. This CDR3 comprises 18 residues. Trimming removed 0 bases at V and 1 base at J, with 17 bases between.

This clonotype was recorded at least ten times. The V gene is TRBV3-1, the J gene TRBJ2-4; D is unclear. V was trimmed by 0 bases and J by 8 bases, leaving 11 bases between them. CDR3 length equals 14 residues. The V gene's germline CDR1 is LGHDT and CDR2 YNNKEL (reference sequence). CDR3 DNA: TGTGCCAGCAGCCAAGAAGGGCCTGGATACATTCAGTACTTC. Protein: CASSQEGPGYIQYF. Variable domain in full (rest from reference TRBV3-1 and TRBJ2-4): DTAVSQTPKYLVTQMGNDKSIKCEQNLGHDTMYWYKQDSKKFLKIMFSYNNKELIINETVPNRFSPKSPDKAHLNLHINSLELGDSAVYFCASSQEGPGYIQYFGAGTRLSVL.

This sequence joins TRBV5-1 and TRBJ2-1, with 10 bases lining up with TRBD2. V lost 6 bases, J lost 7 bases, and 10 bases stayed unmatched. The germline gives CDR1 SGHRS, CDR2 YFSETQ. This CDR3 is built from 15 residues. CDR3 sequence reads: CASTISTGLANEQFF. Written as DNA, the CDR3 is TGCGCCAGCACTATAAGCACGGGACTAGCGAATGAGCAGTTCTTC.

The rearrangement links TRBV20-1 to TRBJ2-3; TRBD2 matches 7 bases. V dropped 0 bases and J dropped 4; count of bases not matched to a gene: 7. Looked up from germline, CDR1 is DFQATT and CDR2 is SNEGSKA (reference sequence). CDR3 length: 15 residues. The CDR3 DNA follows: TGCAGTGCTAGAGAACGAGGACTAGTTCCAGATACGCAGTATTTT. Translation gives CSARERGLVPDTQYF.

This chain uses TRBV7-9 with TRBJ1-5, with D tentatively TRBD1 (5 bases). Germline V CDR1 and CDR2: SEHNR, FQNEAQ (reference sequence). The CDR3 is 17 amino acids. With 1 base removed from V and 2 bases from J, the gap between germline ends came to 15 bases. CDR3 DNA: TGTGCCAGCAGCTTAGACAGGCCTGGGATAGGCAATCAGCCCCAGCATTTT. Translated, it gives CASSLDRPGIGNQPQHF.

The rearrangement joins TRBV27 to TRBJ2-4; D is possibly TRBD2 (5 bases). The DNA end lines up better with TRBJ2-7; the J call may be wrong. The CDR3 has 15 residues. Germline lookup yields CDR1 MNHEY and CDR2 SMNVEV (reference sequence). CDR3 sequence reads: CASSLALGLAYEQYF. Written as DNA, the CDR3 is TGTGCCAGCAGTCTGGCCCTAGGACTCGCCTACGAGCAGTACTTC.

The chain has TRBV18 and TRBJ2-3; TRBD2 aligns across 8 bases. The CDR3 has 16 residues. V trimming: 0 bases; J trimming: 5 bases; junction bases outside the gene matches: 7. Germline values: CDR1 KGHSH, CDR2 LQKENI. CDR3 sequence: CASSPPERGGLDTQYF. The CDR3 DNA is TGTGCCAGCTCACCACCGGAACGGGGGGGCTTAGATACGCAGTATTTT.

The V call is TRBV20-1, the J call TRBJ1-1, with a weak D call TRBD1 (6 bases). Germline values: CDR1 DFQATT, CDR2 SNEGSKA (reference sequence). CDR3 length: 15 amino acids. Trimming removed 0 bases from V and 1 base from J, with 12 bases in between. The CDR3: CSARDRDKPNTEAFF. The CDR3 region has the DNA TGCAGTGCTAGAGACCGGGACAAACCGAACACTGAAGCTTTCTTT.

This clonotype occurred a few times. The chain has TRBV7-9 and TRBJ2-7, with TRBD1 matching over 7 bases. CDR1 is SEHNR, CDR2 FQNEAQ, per germline (reference sequence). The CDR3 length is 15 residues. V shed 5 bases, J shed 3 bases, and the junction held 10 bases outside the gene matches. The CDR3 DNA is TGTGCCAGCAGCCAACAACAGGGGTTATACTACGAGCAGTACTTC. It is translated as CASSQQQGLYYEQYF.

This clonotype was detected a few times. This chain links TRBV7-2 with TRBJ2-5, with D tentatively TRBD1 (6 bases). The V gene lost 1 base and the J gene lost 11 bases, with 17 bases spanning the gap. This CDR3 has 14 amino acids. Germline V gene data show CDR1 as SGHTA and CDR2 as FQGNSA. CDR3 in DNA: TGTGCCAGCAGCTTAGGGACTGGTAACAGGGAGCAGTACTTC. This translates into CASSLGTGNREQYF.

This clonotype has just a few counts. V is TRBV5-6 and J is TRBJ1-2; D gene unclear. Trimming removed 4 bases at V and 2 bases at J, with 12 bases between. This CDR3 comprises 14 residues. Germline CDR1 and CDR2: SGHDT and YYEEEE. The CDR3 coding sequence is TGTGCCAGCAGCCCACCGGCCGGGAACTATGGCTACACCTTC. It yields the protein CASSPPAGNYGYTF.

This clonotype was counted once. The genes are TRBV7-2 and TRBJ2-5, with 10 bases fitting TRBD2. J gave up 11 bases and V 2 bases, and 8 bases lay outside the gene matches. The CDR3 is 14 residues long. Germline V gene sequence: CDR1 SGHTA, CDR2 FQGNSA. Written as DNA, the CDR3 is TGTGCCAGCAGCTTATCTAGCGGGAGAAATGAGCAGTACTTC. This codes for CASSLSSGRNEQYF.

The chain uses TRBV2 and TRBJ2-5; maybe TRBD1 (10 bases). V lost 7 bases, J lost 1 base, and 16 bases lay in between. Per the germline V gene, CDR1 is SNHLY and CDR2 is FYNNEI. The CDR3 loop spans 15 amino acids. The CDR3 DNA reads TGTGCCAGCAAGCGGGGGGACAGGGGCCAAGAGACCCAGTACTTC. It encodes CASKRGDRGQETQYF. Supplemented by reference TRBV2 and TRBJ2-5, the full variable domain reads EPEVTQTPSHQVTQMGQEVILRCVPISNHLYFYWYRQILGQKVEFLVSFYNNEISEKSEIFDDQFSVERPDGSNFTLKIRSTKLEDSAMYFCASKRGDRGQETQYFGPGTRLLVL.

V is TRBV14 and J is TRBJ2-1; a possible D gene is TRBD1 (6 bases). Between the trimmed V and J ends, which lost 5 bases and 0 bases, there was a span of 11 bases. This CDR3 spans 15 amino acids. CDR1 SGHDN and CDR2 FVKESK come from the germline V gene. The CDR3 sequence: CASSATGSSYNEQFF. CDR3 nucleotides: TGTGCCAGCAGCGCGACAGGCAGCTCCTACAATGAGCAGTTCTTC. Full variable domain (missing parts from reference TRBV14 and TRBJ2-1): EAGVTQFPSHSVIEKGQTVTLRCDPISGHDNLYWYRRVMGKEIKFLLHFVKESKQDESGMPNNRFLAERTGGTYSTLKVQPAELEDSGVYFCASSATGSSYNEQFFGPGTRLTVL.